The rows below give T cell receptor beta chains drawn from one sample of a study of CD8 T cells in ankylosing spondylitis. Using its own MiXCR run on the 5' RACE reads, TCRdb lists one record per CDR3 protein. The sample lists more than 650,000 distinct CDR3 sequences, roughly 12% occurring once. Sequenced material: blood, either unsorted or a sorted T cell fraction (not recorded which). The receptors derive from a male donor with ankylosing spondylitis. The CDR3 runs from the conserved cysteine through the conserved F or W. A D gene is named only where the DNA matches it firmly. Expanded clones get a size class; other rows say once, few or many, or leave the size out.

j_call d_call v_call clone_size cdr3_nt cdr3_aa
TRBJ1-4 . TRBV5-1 few TGCGCCAGCAGGGCAGACCCCGCAACTAATGAAAAACTGTTTTTT CASRADPATNEKLFF
TRBJ1-5 TRBD1 TRBV7-2 . TGTGCCAGCAGCCCGAGGACAGGGACGGTAGCACAGCCCCAGCATTTT CASSPRTGTVAQPQHF
TRBJ1-1 . TRBV20-1 . TGCAGTGCTAACCTTCCAAACAGGGACACTGAAGCTTTCTTT CSANLPNRDTEAFF
TRBJ2-3 . TRBV12-2 few TGTGCAAGTCGCCCCCCGGGCGGGGGACCCTTTCGCACAGATACGCAGTATTTT CASRPPGGGPFRTDTQYF
TRBJ2-7 . TRBV7-9 few TGTGCCAGCAGCTTAGGGGGGTACGGCTACGAGCAGTACTTC CASSLGGYGYEQYF
TRBJ1-1 TRBD1 TRBV9 few TGTGCCAGCAGCGTAGATCCGGGACAGGGACCCGTCTCGTTT CASSVDPGQGPVSF
TRBJ2-2 . TRBV5-1 few TGCGCCAGCACCTTCCGGGGGGCAGGGAACACCGGGGAGCTGTTTTTT CASTFRGAGNTGELFF
TRBJ1-1 . TRBV12-3/TRBV12-4 few TGTGCCAGCAGTTTAAATGCGGAAATCACTGAAGCTTTCTTT CASSLNAEITEAFF
TRBJ1-3 . TRBV15 . TGTGCCACCAGCAGCCAAGCCGGGACCCTAAACACCATATATTTT CATSSQAGTLNTIYF
TRBJ1-2 TRBD1 TRBV6-1 . TGTGCCAGCAGATGGGGACAGGGCCTAGGTGGCTACACCTTC CASRWGQGLGGYTF
TRBJ2-7 TRBD2 TRBV10-2 few TGCGCCAGCGGTAAGCGGGAGGTTTCCTACGAGCAGTACTTC CASGKREVSYEQYF
TRBJ2-4 . TRBV12-3/TRBV12-4 . TGTGCCAGCAGCCGCGTGGGGGGAAACATTCAGTACTTC CASSRVGGNIQYF
TRBJ1-2 . TRBV3-1 . TGTGCCAGCAGTTCATCTGACGGGGAACGCTATGGCTACACCTTC CASSSSDGERYGYTF
TRBJ1-1 . TRBV20-1 few TGCAGTGCTACCGAGGGGGTGGCCACTGAAGCTTTCTTT CSATEGVATEAFF
TRBJ1-4 TRBD1 TRBV4-2 few TGTGCCAGCACCCACCAGGACAGGAATGAAAAACTGTTTTTT CASTHQDRNEKLFF
TRBJ2-3 . TRBV20-1 . TGCAGTGCTAGAGTGGGTCAGTCAGAGTATTTT CSARVGQSEYF
TRBJ2-7 . TRBV7-9 few TGTGCCAGCAGCTTAGATGCGGACTCTTACGAGCAGTACTTC CASSLDADSYEQYF
TRBJ2-7 TRBD1 TRBV5-1 many TGTGCCAGCAGCCGGGGACAGAACTACGAGCAGTACTTC CASSRGQNYEQYF
TRBJ1-6 . TRBV18 . TGTGCCAGCTCACCACTGTACAGCAATTCACCCCTCCACTTT CASSPLYSNSPLHF
TRBJ1-6 . TRBV6-6 . TGTGCCAGCAGGCCACCTAATTCACCCCTCCACTTT CASRPPNSPLHF
TRBJ1-5 . TRBV3-1 many TGTGCCAGCAGCCAAGGGAATGGGCAGCCCCAGCATTTT CASSQGNGQPQHF
TRBJ2-5 . TRBV20-1 many TGCAGTGCCGGAATGGCGGGAAGGGAGACCCAGTACTTC CSAGMAGRETQYF
TRBJ2-1 . TRBV5-1 many TGCGCCAGCAGCCCGTCACCCGGGGCCTTCTACAATGAGCAGTTCTTC CASSPSPGAFYNEQFF
TRBJ2-1 . TRBV7-9 . TGTGCCAGCAGCTTGGCACCGCTAATCTCCTACAATGAGCAGTTCTTC CASSLAPLISYNEQFF
TRBJ2-5 . TRBV6-1 . TGTGCCAGCAGCGTGAACAGGTTGGGTGAGACCCAGTACTTC CASSVNRLGETQYF
TRBJ2-1 . TRBV5-1 . TGCGCCAGCAGCTTGGAACGGACAGAGACCTACAATGAGCAGTTCTTC CASSLERTETYNEQFF
TRBJ2-3 . TRBV20-1 few TGCAGTGCTAGAGATCCAATAGTCAGGGGCACAGATACGCAGTATTTT CSARDPIVRGTDTQYF
TRBJ1-2 . TRBV4-1 . TGCGCCAGCAGCCAAGATTACGCAAAGGGGGTTGACTATGGCTACACCTTC CASSQDYAKGVDYGYTF
TRBJ1-1 . TRBV5-1 . TGCGCCAGCAGCCCAGAGATGGGGCTAATGAACACTGAAGCTTTCTTT CASSPEMGLMNTEAFF
TRBJ2-3 . TRBV24-1 . TGTGCCACCAGTGATTCAATCCTCACAGATACGCAGTATTTT CATSDSILTDTQYF
TRBJ1-1 . TRBV5-1 many TGCGCCAGCAGCTGGGGGCCGATGAACACTGAAGCTTTCTTT CASSWGPMNTEAFF
TRBJ2-1 . TRBV7-3 . TGTGCCAGCAGCCCCGGCCCTCACAGGTTTTCCTACAATGAGCAGTTCTTC CASSPGPHRFSYNEQFF
TRBJ2-7 TRBD1 TRBV7-2 few TGTGCCAGCAGCTTAACACCGGGACAGGGGTACTACGAGCAGTACTTC CASSLTPGQGYYEQYF
TRBJ2-7 TRBD1 TRBV29-1 many TGCAGCGTTGGAAGCAGGGGGTCCTACGAGCAGTACTTC CSVGSRGSYEQYF
TRBJ2-2 TRBD2 TRBV7-3 few TGTGCCAGCGCTCGGGGGGACAACACCGGGGAGCTGTTTTTT CASARGDNTGELFF
TRBJ2-1 . TRBV5-1 many TGCGCCAGCAGCTTGGGTCTCGATGAGCAGTTCTTC CASSLGLDEQFF
TRBJ2-7 TRBD1 TRBV15 many TGTGCCACCAGCAGAGGGGACAGGTCTGGCGAGCAGTACTTC CATSRGDRSGEQYF
TRBJ1-3 . TRBV7-2 . TGTGCCAGCAGCTGGGGGACGGGAAACACCATATATTTT CASSWGTGNTIYF
TRBJ1-2 . TRBV29-1 few TGCAGCGTTGAAGGTGGGCTGGCCCTAGGTGGCTACACCTTC CSVEGGLALGGYTF
TRBJ1-1 . TRBV12-3/TRBV12-4 few TGTGCCAGCAGTTTCACCGAAGCGAACACTGAAGCTTTCTTT CASSFTEANTEAFF
TRBJ2-7 TRBD1 TRBV5-1 . TGCGCCAGCAGCTTGGAGGGGGCCCCGGGGGAGCAGTACTTC CASSLEGAPGEQYF
TRBJ1-6 . TRBV6-1 few TGTGCCAGCAAGTGGGCGGCAGAGGGGTATAATTCACCCCTCCACTTT CASKWAAEGYNSPLHF
TRBJ1-6 . TRBV7-2 . TGTGCCAGCAGCGGAGTGGGCGTCGGGTCACCCCTCCACTTT CASSGVGVGSPLHF
TRBJ2-7 . TRBV5-5 few TGTGCCAGCAGCTTGGGAACCGGGAGTTACTACGAGCAGTACTTC CASSLGTGSYYEQYF
TRBJ1-2 . TRBV11-2 few TGTGCCAGCAGCTTATCTCAGACCTATGGCTACACCTTC CASSLSQTYGYTF
TRBJ2-7 . TRBV6-2/TRBV6-3 few TGTGCCAGCATCCAAGGAGGCTCGAAGCACGAGCAGTACTTC CASIQGGSKHEQYF
TRBJ2-6 . TRBV6-5 . TGTGCCAGCAGTTACTCCGGGGGACATGGGGCCAACGTCCTGACTTTC CASSYSGGHGANVLTF
TRBJ2-7 . TRBV10-3 few TGTGCCATCAGAGTGCGGGGTTACGAGCAGTACTTC CAIRVRGYEQYF
TRBJ2-3 . TRBV29-1 many TGCAGCGTTGAAGATCTTCGAAAATCAGATACGCAGTATTTT CSVEDLRKSDTQYF
TRBJ2-7 . TRBV20-1 many TGCAGTGCTAGAGATAGACAGAACTCCTACGAGCAGTACTTC CSARDRQNSYEQYF
TRBJ1-6 . TRBV29-1 few TGCAGCGTTGAAGATCGGCAGGAGCCCCTCCACTTT CSVEDRQEPLHF
TRBJ1-2 TRBD1 TRBV10-3 many TGTGCCATCAGTGGGTCCCGGGGGACAGCCTATGGCTACACCTTC CAISGSRGTAYGYTF
TRBJ2-2 TRBD2 TRBV5-1 . TGCGCCAGCAAGGGGGGGCCTAGCGGGAGGACCGGGGAGCTGTTTTTT CASKGGPSGRTGELFF
TRBJ2-2 . TRBV7-2 many TGTGCCAGCAGATTGACTTGGAACACCGGGGAGCTGTTTTTT CASRLTWNTGELFF
TRBJ2-7 TRBD1 TRBV20-1 few TGCAGTGTCTTCGGACAGGGGGCATACGAGCAGTACTTC CSVFGQGAYEQYF